This T cell receptor beta chain was documented in a study of T cell responses to AZD1222 COVID-19 vaccine (dated by TCRdb to the early 2020s). In the study overall: TCR sequencing covered fewer than 250 trial participants: 207 given two doses of AZD1222 and 26 given two doses of MenACWY control vaccine. Trial participants were enrolled by age into subgroups of 18-55, 56-69 and 70-plus years, and around 140, 26 and 57 TCR-sequenced participants, respectively, were included in these subgroups.

The CDR3 regions of human TCRbeta chains were analyzed by immunosequencing. On the study's bioinformatics: TCRs in the repertoires were matched against a reference library of SARS-CoV-2-specific TCRs that had been generated with the MIRA antigen-specificity platform. Breadth meant the fraction of unique TCRs that were SARS-CoV-2-associated, whereas depth meant the fraction of total T cells that were SARS-CoV-2-associated. Using the MIRA data, each spike-specific TCR was mapped to the spike region that the TCR reacts to and placed in a CD4 or CD8 class. Log10-transformed breadth and depth values were compared by one-way ANOVA with Sidak's multiple comparisons tests. The source is immuneACCESS, and TCRdb retained only in-frame sequences with V and J called. Part of the clones is not carried over; for the studies checked, unresolved V genes explain less than half of this, and the remainder is unexplained. Clonal size and the V and J genes are those of that table, whereas D and trimming came from the DNA. Counted in this sample were 70,000 to 95,000 clones; less than 95% of them appeared once. The ten largest clones add up to 25% to 30% of the sample.

The time point label here, explained by the study, means: about 28 days (+/-7) after the second vaccine dose. AZD1222 recipients with second doses at about 4 weeks or about 12 weeks were pooled, because spike-specific TCR depth and breadth did not differ between schedules. Vaccinee samples were obtained from the UK trials COV001 and COV002, which included a single-blind randomized controlled phase 2/3 trial of AZD1222 (ChAdOx1 nCoV-19) in healthy adults. Trial participant PBMC samples were collected at day 0 and day 28 after the second dose for TCRbeta chain sequencing. The full study reports these points: Reportedly, close to half of the unique spike-specific TCRs recognized epitopes lying outside the regions that are mutated in the B.1.351 and B.1.1.7 variants. The 56-69-year group was small, and its depth increase did not reach significance, likely because of low power. Participants were mostly white British, with more females than males. The authors suggested clonal diversity may have been underestimated. No day 14 peak-response samples were available, so repertoires were characterized only after the peak T cell response. After two AZD1222 doses, both the breadth and the depth of spike-specific TCRs were significantly higher than at day 0 and than in MenACWY recipients. Vaccine-associated CD4 TCRs spanned the whole spike protein, with dominant responses in regions 160-218 and 743-854. Conclusions about previously exposed vaccinees were limited because only six AZD1222 recipients were SARS-CoV-2 seropositive at baseline.

The CDR3 starts with the cysteine, ends with the phenylalanine, and has 14 residues. Here the CDR3 DNA is all that survives: 42 bases in frame from base 1. V gives up 2 bases and J gives up 3 bases, and the segment between their germline ends measures 10 bases. With respect to this clone: The antigen it recognizes is unknown. It has no much larger one-base neighbor in the sample; base qualities were not kept.

This TCR was sampled from an adult who received the AZD1222 COVID-19 vaccine. The source material was peripheral blood, sampled 28 days after the second AZD1222 dose. The chain was built from TRBV23-1 and TRBJ2-5, with no confidently assigned D gene. TRBV23-1 is an ORF, with its function uncertain. The sequenced DNA: TGCGCCAGCAGTCAAATGGCTAGAGAAGAGACCCAGTACTTC. It codes for CASSQMAREETQYF.